The 10 T cell receptor beta chains below come from one sample, sequenced in a study of blood T cell repertoires in COVID-19. Assay used: immunoSEQ multiplex PCR; TCRdb lists only in-frame clones, some missing. The sample lists about 420,000 clones, over 85% seen once, with 0.8% to 0.85% in the top ten. The sequencing sample was made of peripheral blood. All receptors derive from a man aged 18-30 years with COVID-19, enrolled during active disease.

The V gene is TRBV7-3, the J gene TRBJ1-1; weak D call: TRBD1 (6 bases). Germline CDR1 SGHTA, CDR2 FQGTGA. There are 16 residues in the CDR3. V lost 4 bases to trimming and J lost 4 bases, with 19 bases between them. DNA of the CDR3: TGTGCCAGCAGCTCACTAGGAATGCAGGGGACCACTGAAGCTTTCTTT. As protein: CASSSLGMQGTTEAFF.

The rearrangement links TRBV3-1 (or the pseudogene TRBV3-2) to TRBJ2-1, with 8 nucleotides matching TRBD2. Per germline, CDR1 LGHDT and CDR2 YNNKEL (reference sequence). This CDR3 has 16 amino acids. After removal of 6 bases from V and 0 bases from J, the junction contained 7 bases not matched to a gene. In nucleotides, the CDR3 is TGTGCCAGCAGGGCGACTAGCGAGAGCTCCTACAATGAGCAGTTCTTC. Translating gives CASRATSESSYNEQFF.

The chain couples TRBV6-5 to TRBJ1-4, with D hard to call. The germline V gene has CDR1 MNHEY and CDR2 SVGAGI. The CDR3 is 14 amino acids. Trimming shortened V by 2 bases and J by 8 bases, and 12 bases separated the two germline ends. CDR3 amino acids: CASSYVIGREKLFF. For the CDR3, the DNA is TGTGCCAGCAGTTACGTAATCGGGAGGGAAAAACTGTTTTTT.

The V and J genes are TRBV14 and TRBJ1-6; 7 bases fit TRBD1. V dropped 0 bases and J dropped 9; count of bases not matched to a gene: 5. The CDR3 is 15 amino acids. CDR1 is SGHDN and CDR2 is FVKESK in the germline V gene. The DNA for the CDR3 is TGTGCCAGCAGCCAAGATAAGGGGGCATTTTCACCCCTCCACTTT. This translates into CASSQDKGAFSPLHF.

The chain has TRBV28 and TRBJ1-2; D might be TRBD1 (5 bases). CDR1 and CDR2 from the germline V gene are MDHEN and SYDVKM. This CDR3 has 14 amino acids. Trimming removed 3 bases from V and 5 bases from J, with 13 bases in between. CDR3 residues: CASSFGAGIYGYTF. The CDR3 nucleotides read TGTGCCAGCAGTTTTGGGGCGGGAATTTATGGCTACACCTTC.

The chain recombines TRBV6-5 with TRBJ2-1; TRBD2 agrees at 11 bases. CDR1 MNHEY and CDR2 SVGAGI come from the germline V gene. V was pared by 7 bases and J by 7 bases, with 3 bases of the junction left unmatched. This CDR3 has 13 amino acids. The CDR3 loop is CASTGLAGNEQFF. CDR3 nucleotides: TGTGCCAGCACCGGACTAGCGGGTAATGAGCAGTTCTTC.

V usage is TRBV10-3 and J usage is TRBJ1-1, with D maybe TRBD1 (5 bases). The germline CDR1 and CDR2 sequences are ENHRY and SYGVKD. V lost 8 bases and J lost 3, with 10 bases in between. CDR3 length equals 12 residues. The CDR3 sequence is CAIGRGDTEAFF. As DNA, the CDR3 is TGTGCCATCGGACGGGGGGACACTGAAGCTTTCTTT.

This clone was seen a single time. The chain carries TRBV5-4 and TRBJ2-3; 9 nucleotides line up with TRBD1. This CDR3 comprises 12 residues. Germline V gene lookup returns CDR1 SGHNT and CDR2 YYREEE (reference sequence). V was pared by 2 bases and J by 9 bases, with 1 base of the junction left unmatched. The CDR3 spells CASSFGQGTQYF. CDR3 DNA sequence: TGTGCCAGCAGCTTCGGACAGGGGACGCAGTATTTT.

The rearrangement uses TRBV7-6 and TRBJ2-2; the D gene is possibly TRBD1 (5 bases). The CDR3 is 14 amino acids. The germline gives CDR1 SGHVS, CDR2 FNYEAQ. The germline V and J ends were trimmed by 1 base and 6 bases, with 9 bases remaining between them. The chain's CDR3 is CASSLGGLAGELFF. The CDR3 DNA sequence: TGTGCCAGCAGCTTAGGGGGCCTAGCCGGGGAGCTGTTTTTT.

This clone was counted a single time. This chain joins TRBV5-1 and TRBJ1-4; D is possibly TRBD1 (6 bases). The CDR3 is 13 amino acids. CDR1 SGHRS and CDR2 YFSETQ come from the germline V gene. Trimming shortened V by 2 bases and J by 8 bases, and 10 bases separated the two germline ends. The CDR3 protein is CASSFQTGEKLFF. The DNA for the CDR3 is TGCGCCAGCAGCTTTCAGACAGGCGAAAAACTGTTTTTT.